This T cell receptor (beta chain) originates from a study of Ad26.COV2.S vaccination and SARS-CoV-2 variants. Data came from immunoSEQ multiplex PCR; TCRdb stores just in-frame clones and leaves some out. The sample holds about 480,000 clones, around 88% seen once. This CDR3 contains 16 residues. V dropped 4 bases and J dropped 4 bases, with 16 bases sitting between them. The germline V gene encodes CDR1 LNHDA and CDR2 SQIVND (reference sequence). Noted treatment: some 19 received Ad26.COV2.S at low or high dose, single or two shots; 5 received placebo; per-sample allocation not given. All samples were drawn on day 63, counting from the first vaccine or placebo injection.

The input for sequencing was peripheral blood, taken in a trial of Ad26.COV2.S vaccine versus placebo. This sequence originates from a person aged 18 to 65 who received the Ad26.COV2.S COVID-19 vaccine or a placebo. The chain joins TRBV19 to TRBJ2-2, with D maybe TRBD2 (6 bases). The CDR3 DNA sequence: TGTGCCAGTAGTACGACTAGGAGCCTACTCACCGGGGAGCTGTTTTTT. This translates into CASSTTRSLLTGELFF. Full variable domain (remainder filled in from reference TRBV19 and TRBJ2-2): DGGITQSPKYLFRKEGQNVTLSCEQNLNHDAMYWYRQDPGQGLRLIYYSQIVNDFQKGDIAEGYSVSREKKESFPLTVTSAQKNPTAFYLCASSTTRSLLTGELFFGEGSRLTVL.